This T cell receptor (beta chain) is drawn from a study of beta chain features in type 1 diabetes. Study results and limitations: Here, the possible influence of HLA type (on TCRB rearrangement) remained unresolved.

Reverse transcription of all isolated RNA meant that expressed TCRB transcripts were sequenced. Data came from immunoSEQ multiplex PCR; TCRdb stores just in-frame clones and leaves some out. The sample contains 810,000 or so clones, 15% to 20% of which appear only once. Concerning this clone: Its antigen is unknown.

V lost 1 base, J lost 4 bases, and 7 bases stayed unmatched. Germline CDR1 is SGHNT and CDR2 is YYREEE (reference sequence). The CDR3 sequence is 16 residues long. The chain links TRBV5-4 to TRBJ2-1; TRBD2 matches 8 bases. This TCR was recovered from a woman younger than 35 in good health. The material sequenced was naive CD4+ T cells from blood. The CDR3 protein is CASSLKTSGAYNEQFF. CDR3 DNA sequence: TGTGCCAGCAGCTTGAAAACTAGCGGAGCATACAATGAGCAGTTCTTC.